Listed below are T cell receptor beta chains from one sample, sequenced in a study of cytomegalovirus exposure and HLA in healthy donors. Repertoires were generated with immunoSEQ multiplex PCR, while TCRdb's copy carries only in-frame clones and drops some. The sample records 150,000 or so clones, about 84% being singletons. The source material was PBMCs. These receptors came from a woman in her thirties or forties in good health and CMV-seropositive. CDR3s leave out the opening cysteine and the closing phenylalanine or tryptophan.

CDR3 protein,J gene,CDR3 length,V gene
ASSFRVAGYQETQY,TRBJ2-5,14,TRBV7-2
ASSYSGRAMETQY,TRBJ2-5,13,TRBV6-6
ASSLGSKQQETQY,TRBJ2-5,13,TRBV7-6
ASSSRELYNEQF,TRBJ2-1,12,TRBV7-9
ASSLRTGNEKLF,TRBJ1-4,12,TRBV5-1
ASSVGQGNYEQY,TRBJ2-7,12,TRBV9
ASSSYEGRRREALHNEQF,TRBJ2-1,18,TRBV13
SVGLATNIQY,TRBJ2-4,10,TRBV29-1
ASSLADLGGETQY,TRBJ2-5,13,TRBV5-4
ASSLGTSGAYNEQF,TRBJ2-1,14,TRBV5-1
ASSPTSGTNTGELF,TRBJ2-2,14,TRBV7-8
ASSDRTSGRSYEQY,TRBJ2-7,14,TRBV6-1
SGQTSGELF,TRBJ2-2,9,TRBV29-1
ASSPPLTGGYQETQY,TRBJ2-5,15,TRBV5-1
ASSPGTGQGGMETQY,TRBJ2-5,15,TRBV5-4
ASSLTGAGYQPQH,TRBJ1-5,13,TRBV5-5
ASRLDSNEQF,TRBJ2-1,10,TRBV2
ASSARVLGGSNTGELF,TRBJ2-2,16,TRBV7-2
ASRETGGSQPQH,TRBJ1-5,12,TRBV6-1
ASSIGPYSSTDTQY,TRBJ2-3,14,TRBV19
ASSTPLTAGVKTQY,TRBJ2-5,14,TRBV19
ASSFGRRADTIY,TRBJ1-3,12,TRBV5-4
ASSVGRAYNEQF,TRBJ2-1,12,TRBV9
ASSDSGTSGTDTQY,TRBJ2-3,14,TRBV6-4
AWYTGGFGY,TRBJ2-3,9,TRBV30
ASSFGGNSNQPQH,TRBJ1-5,13,TRBV28
ASTNLWGPSEKLF,TRBJ1-4,13,TRBV4-2
ASSDRETSGRVEQY,TRBJ2-7,14,TRBV27
ASIEQARVTDTQY,TRBJ2-3,13,TRBV2
ASSTWTVSEEQY,TRBJ2-7,12,TRBV13
ASSLYLGLRDRASYGYT,TRBJ1-2,17,TRBV7-9
TSSPPGTSGGVTQY,TRBJ2-5,14,TRBV1